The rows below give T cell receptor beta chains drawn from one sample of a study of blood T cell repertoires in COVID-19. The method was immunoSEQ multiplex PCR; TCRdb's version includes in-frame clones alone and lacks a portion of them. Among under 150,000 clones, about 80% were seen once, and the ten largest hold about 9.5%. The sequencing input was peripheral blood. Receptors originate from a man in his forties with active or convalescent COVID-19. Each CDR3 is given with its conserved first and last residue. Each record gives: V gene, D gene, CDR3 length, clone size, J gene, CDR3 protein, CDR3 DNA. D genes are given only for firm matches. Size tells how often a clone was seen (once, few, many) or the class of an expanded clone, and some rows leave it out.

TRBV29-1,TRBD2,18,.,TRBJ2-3,CSVDLPGALAGLIDTQYF,TGCAGCGTTGACCTCCCCGGGGCTCTAGCGGGGCTTATCGATACGCAGTATTTT
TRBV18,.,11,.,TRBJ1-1,CASSPDSEAFF,TGTGCCAGCTCACCCGACAGTGAAGCTTTCTTT
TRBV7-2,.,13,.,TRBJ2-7,CATNEGVGYEQYF,TGTGCCACCAACGAGGGGGTAGGCTACGAGCAGTACTTC
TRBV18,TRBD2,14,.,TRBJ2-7,CASSGGGSTYEQYF,TGTGCCAGCTCTGGGGGGGGGTCCACCTACGAGCAGTACTTC
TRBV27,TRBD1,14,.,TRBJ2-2,CASSATGRAGELFF,TGTGCCAGCAGTGCGACAGGGCGGGCCGGGGAGCTGTTTTTT
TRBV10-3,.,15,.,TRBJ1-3,CAISESTGSGNTIYF,TGTGCCATCAGTGAGTCCACAGGGTCTGGAAACACCATATATTTT
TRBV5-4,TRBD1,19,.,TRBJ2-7,CASSRGGQGVTGISYEQYF,TGTGCCAGCAGCCGAGGGGGACAGGGTGTGACCGGAATCTCCTACGAGCAGTACTTC
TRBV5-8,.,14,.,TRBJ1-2,CASSLAHSPYGYTF,TGTGCCAGCAGCTTGGCACATTCCCCCTATGGCTACACCTTC
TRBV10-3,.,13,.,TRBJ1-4,CAISSREDEKLFF,TGTGCCATCAGCTCCCGGGAGGATGAAAAACTGTTTTTT
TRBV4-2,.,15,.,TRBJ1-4,CASSRAGGSNEKLFF,TGTGCCAGCAGCCGAGCGGGGGGCAGCAATGAAAAACTGTTTTTT
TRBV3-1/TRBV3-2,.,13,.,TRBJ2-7,CASSQVSSGEQYF,TGTGCCAGCAGCCAAGTTTCTTCGGGGGAGCAGTACTTC
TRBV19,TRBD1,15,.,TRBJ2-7,CASSIVKGAGGEQYF,TGTGCCAGTAGTATAGTGAAGGGGGCAGGGGGCGAGCAGTACTTC
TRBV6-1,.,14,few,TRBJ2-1,CASSDGGGSNEQFF,TGTGCCAGCAGTGATGGGGGGGGCTCCAATGAGCAGTTCTTC
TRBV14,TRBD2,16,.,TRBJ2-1,CASSPSSGGAYNEQFF,TGTGCCAGCAGCCCGTCTAGCGGGGGGGCCTACAATGAGCAGTTCTTC
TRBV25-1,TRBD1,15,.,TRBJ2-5,CASSQGQGLQETQYF,TGTGCCAGCAGTCAAGGACAGGGCCTCCAAGAGACCCAGTACTTC
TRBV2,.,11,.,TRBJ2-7,CASSRQSEQYF,TGTGCCAGCAGCCGACAGTCCGAGCAGTACTTC
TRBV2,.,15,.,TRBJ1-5,CASSEAGASNQPQHF,TGTGCCAGCAGTGAGGCGGGGGCCAGCAATCAGCCCCAGCATTTT
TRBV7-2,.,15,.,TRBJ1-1,CASSYGPGENTEAFF,TGTGCCAGCAGCTACGGCCCAGGCGAGAACACTGAAGCTTTCTTT
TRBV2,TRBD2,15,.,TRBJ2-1,CASGSGGTSYNEQFF,TGTGCCAGCGGCAGCGGGGGCACCTCCTACAATGAGCAGTTCTTC
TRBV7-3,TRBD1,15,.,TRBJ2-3,CASSHGTAFTDTQYF,TGTGCCAGCAGTCATGGGACAGCCTTCACAGATACGCAGTATTTT
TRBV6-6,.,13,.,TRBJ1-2,CASSRVGDYGYTF,TGTGCCAGCAGCCGGGTCGGGGACTATGGCTACACCTTC
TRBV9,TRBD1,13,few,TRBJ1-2,CASSGQGGYGYTF,TGTGCCAGCAGCGGACAGGGAGGCTATGGCTACACCTTC
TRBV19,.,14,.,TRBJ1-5,CASIDGQFNQPQHF,TGTGCCAGTATCGACGGACAGTTTAATCAGCCCCAGCATTTT
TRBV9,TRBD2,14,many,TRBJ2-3,CASSVDNSGDTQYF,TGTGCCAGCAGCGTAGATAATAGCGGGGATACGCAGTATTTT
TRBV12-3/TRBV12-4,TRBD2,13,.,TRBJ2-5,CASRTSGEETQYF,TGTGCCAGCAGAACTAGCGGGGAAGAGACCCAGTACTTC
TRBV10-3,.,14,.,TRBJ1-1,CAITMGGESTEAFF,TGTGCCATCACTATGGGGGGTGAATCCACTGAAGCTTTCTTT
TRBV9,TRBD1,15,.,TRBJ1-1,CASSPEGAVNTEAFF,TGTGCCAGCAGCCCCGAGGGGGCTGTGAACACTGAAGCTTTCTTT
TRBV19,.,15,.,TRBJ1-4,CASSDTGFLNEKLFF,TGTGCCAGTAGTGATACCGGGTTCCTTAATGAAAAACTGTTTTTT
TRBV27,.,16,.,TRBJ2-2,CASSSNAGIKTGELFF,TGTGCCAGCAGTTCGAACGCGGGCATCAAGACCGGGGAGCTGTTTTTT
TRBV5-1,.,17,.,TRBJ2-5,CASSLNLGTRGGETQYF,TGCGCCAGCAGCTTGAATTTGGGGACCCGAGGAGGGGAGACCCAGTACTTC
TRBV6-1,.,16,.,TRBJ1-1,CASSASGGKMNTEAFF,TGTGCCAGCAGTGCCTCCGGAGGAAAGATGAACACTGAAGCTTTCTTT
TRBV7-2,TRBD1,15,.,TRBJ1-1,CASSFSETGSTEAFF,TGTGCCAGCAGCTTTTCCGAGACAGGGTCCACTGAAGCTTTCTTT
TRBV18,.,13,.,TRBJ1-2,CASSVQGSLGYTF,TGTGCCAGCTCCGTACAGGGCAGTTTAGGCTACACCTTC
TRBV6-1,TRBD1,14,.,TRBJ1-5,CASSDAGGSQPQHF,TGTGCCAGCAGTGACGCAGGGGGCAGTCAGCCCCAGCATTTT
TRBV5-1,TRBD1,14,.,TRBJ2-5,CASRPGTAQETQYF,TGCGCCAGCAGACCCGGGACAGCTCAAGAGACCCAGTACTTC
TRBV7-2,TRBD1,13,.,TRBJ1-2,CASSLQQGQGYTF,TGTGCCAGCAGCTTACAGCAGGGACAGGGCTACACCTTC
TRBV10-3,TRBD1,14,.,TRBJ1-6,CAISADRGNSPLHF,TGTGCCATCAGTGCGGACAGGGGGAATTCACCCCTCCACTTT